Each of the 9 T cell receptor beta chains below was sequenced from the same sample in a study of T cell responses to AZD1222 COVID-19 vaccine. Using immunoSEQ multiplex PCR, the repertoire was profiled, and TCRdb retains in-frame clones only, with some absent. The sample carries 45,000 to 55,000 clones, 80% to 90% recorded once. The source was peripheral blood, collected on day 0 of AZD1222 vaccination. These receptors all come from an adult in good health.

The J gene is TRBJ2-1, the V gene TRBV11-3, with TRBD2 matching over 8 bases. The trim removed 4 bases at V and 3 bases at J, leaving 5 bases unmatched. Germline values: CDR1 SGHNT, CDR2 YENEEA. This CDR3 is 15 amino acids long. The CDR3 loop is CASSSPAGGYNEQFF. Written as DNA, the CDR3 is TGTGCCAGCAGCTCCCCTGCGGGGGGCTACAATGAGCAGTTCTTC.

J is TRBJ1-2 and V is TRBV12-3 or TRBV12-4; D gene unclear. Trimming left V 4 bases short and J 5 bases short, with 5 bases between. The CDR3 has 11 amino acids. In nucleotides, the CDR3 is TGTGCCAGCAGTTCAGCATATGGCTACACCTTC. Residues: CASSSAYGYTF.

This chain's CDR3 is CASTPNNQIDTIYF. The CDR3 DNA reads as TGTGCCAGCACCCCCAATAATCAGATAGACACCATATATTTT. V gene TRBV2 combines with J gene TRBJ1-3; D is ambiguous. Germline CDR1 is SNHLY and CDR2 is FYNNEI. The CDR3 has 14 residues. V dropped 7 bases and J dropped 8 bases, with 18 bases sitting between them.

The chain employs TRBV11-2 and TRBJ1-4, with TRBD1 matching over 7 bases. V lost 2 bases to trimming and J lost 7 bases; unmatched junction nucleotides: 4. Germline V gene sequence: CDR1 SGHAT, CDR2 FQNNGV. The CDR3 totals 14 residues. CDR3 in DNA: TGTGCCAGCAGCTTACAGGGGGGTGGTGAAAAACTGTTTTTT. This translates into CASSLQGGGEKLFF.

V and J are TRBV25-1 and TRBJ2-5, with a tentative D call TRBD1 (5 bases). Trimming stripped 4 bases from V and 3 bases from J, with 15 bases between. The CDR3 has 15 amino acids. CDR1 MGHDK and CDR2 SYGVNS come from the germline V gene. The CDR3 region has the DNA TGTGCCAGCAGTGCCTCGACAGACCGAAAAGAGACCCAGTACTTC. Protein: CASSASTDRKETQYF.

A few counts support this clone. The rearrangement uses TRBV27 and TRBJ1-6; the match to TRBD1 covers 9 bases. Germline loops: CDR1 MNHEY, CDR2 SMNVEV (reference sequence). The trim removed 3 bases at V and 7 bases at J, leaving 7 bases unmatched. This CDR3 contains 16 residues. CDR3 sequence: CASSFITGTGNSPLHF. CDR3 in DNA: TGTGCCAGCAGTTTTATTACCGGGACAGGGAATTCACCCCTCCACTTT.

The chain has TRBV25-1 and TRBJ2-2; D gene uncertain. The germline CDR1 and CDR2 sequences are MGHDK and SYGVNS. The CDR3 has 14 residues. The V gene lost 1 base and the J gene lost 8 bases, with 11 bases spanning the gap. CDR3 DNA: TGTGCCAGCAGTGAATGGGTTGGGGAAGGGGAGCTGTTTTTT. Protein sequence: CASSEWVGEGELFF.

The CDR3 region is CASSKVGKDTQYF. CDR3 nucleotides: TGTGCCAGCAGCAAAGTGGGGAAAGATACGCAGTATTTT. The chain employs TRBV7-8 and TRBJ2-3; D remains ambiguous. Germline loops: CDR1 SGHVS, CDR2 FQNEAQ. The CDR3 is made up of 13 amino acids. Trimming took off 5 bases at V and 5 bases at J, with 11 bases between the two ends. Full variable domain (missing parts from reference TRBV7-8 and TRBJ2-3): GAGVSQSPRYKVAKRGQDVALRCDPISGHVSLFWYQQALGQGPEFLTYFQNEAQLDKSGLPSDRFFAERPEGSVSTLKIQRTQQEDSAVYLCASSKVGKDTQYFGPGTRLTVL.

V is TRBV19 and J is TRBJ2-7; perhaps TRBD1 as D (6 bases). V lost 3 bases to trimming and J lost 3 bases, with 15 bases between them. This CDR3 spans 15 amino acids. Germline-derived CDR1 and CDR2 are LNHDA and SQIVND (reference sequence). The CDR3 DNA reads as TGTGCCAGTAGTATGAGTTCAGGGGACCTCTACGAGCAGTACTTC. Protein: CASSMSSGDLYEQYF.